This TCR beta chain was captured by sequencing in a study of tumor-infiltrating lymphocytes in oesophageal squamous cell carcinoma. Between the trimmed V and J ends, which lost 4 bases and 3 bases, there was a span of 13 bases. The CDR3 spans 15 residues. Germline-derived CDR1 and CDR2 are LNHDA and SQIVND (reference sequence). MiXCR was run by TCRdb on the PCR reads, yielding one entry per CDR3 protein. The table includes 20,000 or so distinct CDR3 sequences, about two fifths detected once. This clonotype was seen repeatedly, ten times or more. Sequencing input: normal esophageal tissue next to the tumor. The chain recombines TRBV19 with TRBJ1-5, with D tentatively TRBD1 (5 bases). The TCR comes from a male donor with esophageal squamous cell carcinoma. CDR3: CASSTGFRDNQPQHF. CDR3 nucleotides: TGTGCCAGTAGTACAGGGTTCCGCGACAATCAGCCCCAGCATTTT.